One and the same sample provided the 19 T cell receptor beta chains below, sequenced in a study of blood T cell repertoires in COVID-19. The repertoire was sequenced with immunoSEQ multiplex PCR; TCRdb's copy has only in-frame clones and lacks some. This sample yields a few hundred thousand clones, of which about 88% are seen a single time; 0.99% belongs to the top ten. Source material: peripheral blood. Receptors originate from a woman aged 40 to 50 who had recovered from COVID-19.

V and J are TRBV6-6 and TRBJ1-3; D is uncertain. This CDR3 region has 15 residues. Germline CDR1 MNHNY, CDR2 SVGAGI (reference sequence). Trimming pared 0 bases from V and 0 bases from J, leaving 6 bases between. The CDR3 spells CASSYSRSSGNTIYF. CDR3 coding DNA: TGTGCCAGCAGTTACTCGAGGAGCTCTGGAAACACCATATATTTT.

The genes are TRBV5-1 and TRBJ2-2; 8 bases agree with TRBD2. This CDR3 has 15 residues. Per germline, CDR1 SGHRS and CDR2 YFSETQ. V gave up 9 bases and J gave up 0 bases; unmatched junction bases: 7. The CDR3 loop reads CATRGGPTNTGELFF. CDR3 in DNA: TGCGCCACCCGGGGGGGTCCCACGAACACCGGGGAGCTGTTTTTT.

J is TRBJ2-4 and V is TRBV4-1; 7 bases agree with TRBD2. The CDR3 totals 12 residues. Germline V gene lookup returns CDR1 MGHRA and CDR2 YSYEKL. J was trimmed by 9 bases and V by 1 base; bases with no gene match: 0. The CDR3 bases are TGCGCCAGCAGCCAAGGGGGGGGCATTCAGTACTTC. Its translation is CASSQGGGIQYF.

This chain links TRBV5-6 with TRBJ1-2; TRBD1 might be the D (6 bases). The ends were cut back, 3 bases at V and 6 bases at J, with 21 bases in the middle. Germline V gene lookup returns CDR1 SGHDT and CDR2 YYEEEE. The CDR3 runs 16 residues. The CDR3 DNA is TGTGCCAGCAGCTCGCTCGGGGGGGCTGGGTTGGATGGCTACACCTTC. It encodes CASSSLGGAGLDGYTF.

The table lists this clone with a count of one. CDR3 in DNA: TGTGCCAGCAGCTCGGGAGCGGGAGGTCTCTACAATGAGCAGTTCTTC. Translated: CASSSGAGGLYNEQFF. The gene calls are TRBV11-3 and TRBJ2-1, with 9 bases aligning to TRBD2. V gave up 4 bases and J gave up 3 bases; unmatched junction bases: 7. Per germline, CDR1 SGHNT and CDR2 YENEEA. This CDR3 is 16 amino acids long.

The CDR3 here is CASSHPGTSGGETQYF. The CDR3 DNA sequence: TGTGCCAGCAGCCACCCCGGGACTAGCGGGGGTGAGACCCAGTACTTC. The chain recombines TRBV13 with TRBJ2-5, with 14 bases fitting TRBD2. Germline V gene lookup returns CDR1 PRHDT and CDR2 FYEKMQ (reference sequence). CDR3 length equals 16 residues. After removal of 5 bases from V and 5 bases from J, the junction contained 7 bases not matched to a gene.

CDR3 sequence: CASSQDSRTQYF. The CDR3 nucleotides read TGTGCCAGCAGCCAGGACTCCCGGACGCAGTATTTT. The chain recombines TRBV3-1 (or the pseudogene TRBV3-2) with TRBJ2-3; D might be TRBD2 (5 bases). The CDR3 is 12 amino acids. Germline V CDR1 and CDR2: LGHDT, YNNKEL (reference sequence). Deletions cut 3 bases from V and 9 bases from J, with 10 bases between.

This clone has just a few counts. The chain uses TRBV4-1 and TRBJ1-5; D not resolved. CDR1 and CDR2 from the germline V gene are MGHRA and YSYEKL. V gave up 0 bases and J gave up 6 bases, with 15 bases separating them. The CDR3 sequence is 16 residues long. The CDR3 nucleotides are TGCGCCAGCAGCCAAGATCCGGGCCGGCGGGGTCAGCCCCAGCATTTT. Residues: CASSQDPGRRGQPQHF.

The V call is TRBV5-6, the J call TRBJ2-3, with 8 bases that match TRBD2. The CDR3 length is 14 residues. CDR1 is SGHDT, CDR2 YYEEEE, per germline. J was trimmed by 6 bases and V by 4 bases; bases with no gene match: 7. The CDR3 reads CASSAGLAADTQYF. The DNA for the CDR3 is TGTGCCAGCAGCGCCGGACTAGCAGCGGATACGCAGTATTTT.

V and J are TRBV4-3 and TRBJ1-1; 8 nucleotides agree with TRBD1. Trimming cost V 8 bases and J 5 bases; bases outside gene matches: 10. Germline V gene lookup returns CDR1 LGHNA and CDR2 YSLEER. The CDR3 contains 14 residues. As DNA, the CDR3 is TGCGCCAGCGCCAGAAGACAGGGGAGGACTGAAGCTTTCTTT. It codes for CASARRQGRTEAFF.

The count of this clone is one. This sequence joins TRBV6-1 and TRBJ2-1; D is perhaps TRBD1 (5 bases). The germline V and J ends were trimmed by 4 bases and 2 bases, with 15 bases remaining between them. Germline CDR1 MNHNS, CDR2 SASEGT. The CDR3 sequence is 16 residues long. The CDR3 loop is CASSGTEPRAYNEQFF. CDR3 bases: TGTGCCAGCAGTGGCACCGAGCCCAGGGCCTACAATGAGCAGTTCTTC.

This rearrangement joins TRBV3-1 (or the pseudogene TRBV3-2) to TRBJ1-5, with D possibly being TRBD1 (5 bases). Germline V gives CDR1 LGHDT, CDR2 YNNKEL (reference sequence). V was cut by 4 bases and J by 0 bases, with 10 bases left in between. There are 15 residues in the CDR3. This CDR3 reads CASSPTVNSNQPQHF. The CDR3 bases are TGTGCCAGCAGCCCGACAGTAAATAGCAATCAGCCCCAGCATTTT.

The V and J genes are TRBV6-2 or TRBV6-3 and TRBJ1-4; D not resolved. This CDR3 region has 12 residues. The germline V gene encodes CDR1 MNHEY and CDR2 SVGEGT. V shed 0 bases and J shed 7 bases, with 3 bases lying between them. The CDR3 here is CASSYSAEKLFF. CDR3 DNA sequence: TGTGCCAGCAGTTACTCGGCTGAAAAACTGTTTTTT.

The V and J genes are TRBV11-3 and TRBJ2-7; possibly TRBD2 for D (5 bases). The ends were cut back, 5 bases at V and 4 bases at J, with 9 bases in the middle. Germline loops: CDR1 SGHNT, CDR2 YENEEA. The length of the CDR3 is 12 residues. The CDR3 is CASSGSDYEQYF. CDR3 bases: TGTGCCAGCAGCGGGAGTGATTACGAGCAGTACTTC.

This rearrangement joins TRBV5-4 to TRBJ1-4; D may be TRBD1 (5 bases). Germline loops: CDR1 SGHNT, CDR2 YYREEE (reference sequence). Trimming shortened V by 4 bases and J by 7 bases, and 14 bases separated the two germline ends. There are 14 residues in the CDR3. CDR3 region: CASSQGGVREKLFF. The CDR3 region has the DNA TGTGCCAGCAGCCAGGGAGGGGTTCGTGAAAAACTGTTTTTT.

The chain links TRBV10-1 to TRBJ2-6; 7 bases map to TRBD1. Germline CDR1 WNHNN, CDR2 SYGVQD (reference sequence). The CDR3 spans 17 residues. Trimming removed 6 bases from V and 0 bases from J; junction bases left unmatched: 8. This CDR3 is CASRRTTGPSGANVLTF. The DNA for the CDR3 is TGCGCCAGCAGGAGAACGACAGGGCCCTCTGGGGCCAACGTCCTGACTTTC.

The chain links TRBV19 to TRBJ2-5, with 7 bases fitting TRBD2. This CDR3 has 16 residues. The junction had 12 bases not matched to a gene; V was cut back by 6 bases and J by 2 bases. The germline V gene encodes CDR1 LNHDA and CDR2 SQIVND (reference sequence). The CDR3: CASSSVSSGYQETQYF. CDR3 nucleotides: TGTGCCAGTAGCTCCGTGAGTAGCGGGTATCAAGAGACCCAGTACTTC. The whole variable domain, remainder taken from reference TRBV19 and TRBJ2-5, is DGGITQSPKYLFRKEGQNVTLSCEQNLNHDAMYWYRQDPGQGLRLIYYSQIVNDFQKGDIAEGYSVSREKKESFPLTVTSAQKNPTAFYLCASSSVSSGYQETQYFGPGTRLLVL.

This sequence joins TRBV21-1 and TRBJ2-7; the D segment call TRBD1 is taken from the table without a DNA check. TRBV21-1 is shown as a pseudogene. The CDR3 is made up of 12 amino acids. CDR3 sequence reads: CAGGLDSYEQYF. The CDR3 nucleotides read TGTGCCGGGGGCCTGGACTCCTACGAGCAGTACTTC.

V and J are TRBV18 and TRBJ2-7, with 8 bases fitting TRBD1. After removal of 4 bases from V and 2 bases from J, the junction contained 7 bases not matched to a gene. The CDR3 has 15 residues. Germline V gives CDR1 KGHSH, CDR2 LQKENI. CDR3 region: CASSHEQGGPYEQYF. For the CDR3, the DNA is TGTGCCAGCTCACACGAACAGGGGGGCCCCTACGAGCAGTACTTC.